This entry concerns a single TCR beta chain. The read ends 3 residues early relative to the CDR3; the germline J gene fills the gap. Mixed chimerism was transient after nonmyeloablative marrow transplants from related graft donors. Method: immunoSEQ multiplex PCR; TCRdb's copy keeps in-frame clones and lacks some. The sample yields tens of thousands of clones, of which the top ten take up under 2%. Germline CDR1 is GTSNPN and CDR2 is SVGIG (reference sequence). Trimming shortened V by 1 base and J by 5 bases, and 8 bases separated the two germline ends. The CDR3 contains 12 residues. The entry originates in a study of Tregs in tolerant kidney transplant recipients.

The sample was CD4+ T cells from blood (PBMCs), taken 24 months after the transplant. The rearrangement links TRBV30 to TRBJ1-1; the D gene is possibly TRBD1 (6 bases). This clonotype was obtained from a human patient who received a combined kidney and bone marrow transplant. Some T cells may arise from the graft donor. The part of the CDR3 DNA that was read is TGTGCCTGGAGTGGCGGGACAACTGAA. Its translation is CAWSGGTTE. The full CDR3 reads CAWSGGTTEAFF. Full variable domain (rest looked up from reference TRBV30 and TRBJ1-1): SQTIHQWPATLVQPVGSPLSLECTVEGTSNPNLYWYRQAAGRGLQLLFYSVGIGQISSEVPQNLSASRPQDRQFILSSKKLLLSDSGFYLCAWSGGTTEAFFGQGTRLTVV.